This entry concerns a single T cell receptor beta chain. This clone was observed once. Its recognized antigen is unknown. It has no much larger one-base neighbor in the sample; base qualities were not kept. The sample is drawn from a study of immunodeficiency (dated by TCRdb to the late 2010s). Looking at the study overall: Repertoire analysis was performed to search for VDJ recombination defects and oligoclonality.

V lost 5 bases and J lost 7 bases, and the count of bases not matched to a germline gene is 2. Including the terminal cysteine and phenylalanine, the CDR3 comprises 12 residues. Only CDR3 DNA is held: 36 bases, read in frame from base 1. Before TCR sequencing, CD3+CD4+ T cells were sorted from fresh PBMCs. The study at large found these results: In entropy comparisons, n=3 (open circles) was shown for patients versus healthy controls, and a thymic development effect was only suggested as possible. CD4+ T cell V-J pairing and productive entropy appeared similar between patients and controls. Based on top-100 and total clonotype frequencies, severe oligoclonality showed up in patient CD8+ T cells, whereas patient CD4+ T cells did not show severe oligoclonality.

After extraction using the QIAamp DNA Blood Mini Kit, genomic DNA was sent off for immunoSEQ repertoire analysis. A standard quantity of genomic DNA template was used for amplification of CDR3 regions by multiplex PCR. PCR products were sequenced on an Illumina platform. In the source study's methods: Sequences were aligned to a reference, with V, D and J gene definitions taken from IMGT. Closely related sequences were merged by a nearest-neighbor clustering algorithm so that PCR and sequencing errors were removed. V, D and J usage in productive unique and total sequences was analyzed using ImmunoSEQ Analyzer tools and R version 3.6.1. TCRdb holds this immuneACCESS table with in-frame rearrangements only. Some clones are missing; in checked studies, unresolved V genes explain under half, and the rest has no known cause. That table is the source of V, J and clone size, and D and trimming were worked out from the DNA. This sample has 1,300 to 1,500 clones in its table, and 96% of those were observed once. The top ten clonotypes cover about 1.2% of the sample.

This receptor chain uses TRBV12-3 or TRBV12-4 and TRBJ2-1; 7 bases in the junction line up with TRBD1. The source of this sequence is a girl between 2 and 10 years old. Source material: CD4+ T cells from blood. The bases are TGTGCCAGCAGTACGACAGGGAATGAGCAGTTCTTC. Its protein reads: CASSTTGNEQFF.